Given below is one T cell receptor (beta chain) in context. Possible read error: a much larger clone is one base away. CDR3 length: 15 amino acids. Germline CDR1 and CDR2: SGHTA and FQGTGA. This sample's time point: newly diagnosed GD, antithyroid drugs for less than 3 months. The TCR library was made from RNA that had been extracted from PBMCs in TRIzol. This entry is derived from a study of regulatory T cells in long-lasting Graves disease. To make TCR beta libraries, researchers used iRepertoire HTBI primers and Arm-PCR of CDR3 regions. TCRdb re-analysed the multiplex PCR reads in MiXCR, keeping a single row per CDR3 protein. The table has some 340,000 distinct CDR3 sequences, 10% to 15% seen once; the top ten hold around 18%. This sample was shared with a second study, whose subject was T cells in Graves' hyperthyroidism and ophthalmopathy. That study adds: Patients aged 18 to 65 had newly diagnosed hyperthyroidism that had lasted under 2 months.

The origin of this receptor is a woman younger than 30 with Graves disease. The chain uses TRBV7-3 and TRBJ2-6; 8 bases are a match to TRBD1. The specimen was peripheral blood mononuclear cells (PBMCs), collected at new diagnosis, from a patient treated with antithyroid drugs. The chain's CDR3 is CASSPDRAGADVLTF. CDR3 in DNA: TGTGCCAGCAGCCCGGACAGGGCTGGGGCCGACGTCCTGACTTTC. Full variable domain (missing parts from reference TRBV7-3 and TRBJ2-6): GAGVSQTPSNKVTEKGKYVELRCDPISGHTALYWYRQSLGQGPEFLIYFQGTGAADDSGLPNDRFFAVRPEGSVSTLKIQRTERGDSAVYLCASSPDRAGADVLTFGAGSRLTVL.